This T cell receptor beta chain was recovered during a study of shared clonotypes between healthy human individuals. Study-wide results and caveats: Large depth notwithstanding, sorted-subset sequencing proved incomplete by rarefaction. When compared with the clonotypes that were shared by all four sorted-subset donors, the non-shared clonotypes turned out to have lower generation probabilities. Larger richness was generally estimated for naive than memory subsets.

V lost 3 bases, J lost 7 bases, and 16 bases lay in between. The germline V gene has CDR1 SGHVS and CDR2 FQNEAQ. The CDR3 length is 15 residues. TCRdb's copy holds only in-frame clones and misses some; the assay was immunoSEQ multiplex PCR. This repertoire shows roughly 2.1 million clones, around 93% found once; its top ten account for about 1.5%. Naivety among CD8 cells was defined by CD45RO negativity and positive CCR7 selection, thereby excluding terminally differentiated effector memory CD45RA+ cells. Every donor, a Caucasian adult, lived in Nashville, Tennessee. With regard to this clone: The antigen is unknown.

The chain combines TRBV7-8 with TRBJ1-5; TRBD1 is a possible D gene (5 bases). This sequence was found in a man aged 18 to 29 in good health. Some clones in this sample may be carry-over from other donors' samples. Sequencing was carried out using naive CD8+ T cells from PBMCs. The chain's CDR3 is CASSFGRRGDQPQHF. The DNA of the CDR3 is TGTGCCAGCAGCTTCGGACGGCGGGGCGACCAGCCCCAGCATTTT.